The present T cell receptor beta chain was sequenced within a study of cytomegalovirus exposure and HLA in healthy donors. Notes on the study in general: A link between a missense DCLRE1C variant and TCR beta V- and J-gene trimming emerged from a later analysis. Looking again later, the authors saw that most CMV-associated TCR beta chains seemed HLA-restricted. A few CMV-associated chains were confirmed in vitro to be specific for CMV antigens.

Primers: 60 Vbeta forward and 13 Jbeta reverse. Profiled with immunoSEQ multiplex PCR; TCRdb holds only in-frame clones, not every one. Among about 100,000 clones listed, roughly 80% were seen once. Comment on this clone: Antigen: not known.

The CDR3 is 17 amino acids. V lost 5 bases to trimming and J lost 1 base; unmatched junction nucleotides: 6. CDR1 and CDR2 from the germline V gene are MDHEN and SYDVKM. The source material was PBMCs. The source of this sequence is a woman in her sixties or seventies in good health and CMV-seronegative. V and J are TRBV28 and TRBJ1-5; 12 bases fit TRBD1. The CDR3 DNA follows: TGTGCCAGCAGTGGGACAGGGGGCTTGGGAAGCAATCAGCCCCAGCATTTT. Translated, it gives CASSGTGGLGSNQPQHF.